Below are 2 T cell receptor beta chains sequenced from a single sample in a study of human T cells and chemical hapten exposure. Time point of the sample: patch test 2, 6 weeks after DPC sensitization. Treatment in this sample: therapeutic diphenylcyclopropenone sensitization with weekly scalp DPC. TCRdb recomputed calls from the RACE reads with MiXCR, one row per CDR3 protein. The repertoire holds more than 70,000 distinct CDR3 sequences, with 11% as singletons. The sequencing here drew on whole blood, taken in connection with sensitization to the hapten diphenylcyclopropenone (DPC). The source of these receptors is a man between 18 and 29 years old with alopecia areata. Some clones in this sample may be carry-over from other donors' samples.

The chain recombines TRBV5-4 with TRBJ2-7, with D unclear. V lost 4 bases and J lost 0, with 8 bases in between. The CDR3 runs to 13 residues. Germline V CDR1 and CDR2: SGHNT, YYREEE (reference sequence). In DNA, the CDR3 is TGTGCCAGCAGCGACGGCAACTCCTACGAGCAGTACTTC. It translates to CASSDGNSYEQYF.

The table lists this clonotype with a few counts. This sequence joins TRBV7-6 and TRBJ2-5; D not certain. The V end was cut by 1 base, the J end by 5 bases, with 8 bases between. Germline-derived CDR1 and CDR2 are SGHVS and FNYEAQ. CDR3 length equals 13 residues. The CDR3 loop reads CASSLVRTETQYF. The CDR3 DNA is TGTGCCAGCAGCTTAGTTAGGACCGAGACCCAGTACTTC.